One sample yielded the 10 T cell receptor beta chains listed below, sequenced in a study of blood T cell repertoires in COVID-19. Clones were read by immunoSEQ multiplex PCR, and TCRdb kept only the in-frame ones, dropping some. The table shows 360,000 or so clones, with about nine tenths occurring only once. The sequencing input was PBMCs or T cells enriched from blood (not recorded which). Receptors were obtained from a young woman who had recovered from COVID-19.

CDR3 residues: CASSLGQKNTEAFF. Written as DNA, the CDR3 is TGCGCCAGCAGCTTGGGACAGAAGAACACTGAAGCTTTCTTT. The V call is TRBV5-1, the J call TRBJ1-1, with D possibly matching TRBD1 (5 bases). The CDR3 totals 14 residues. Trimming shortened V by 0 bases and J by 1 base, and 7 bases separated the two germline ends. The germline V gene encodes CDR1 SGHRS and CDR2 YFSETQ.

The V and J genes are TRBV3-1 (or the pseudogene TRBV3-2) and TRBJ2-7; the D gene is possibly TRBD2 (5 bases). The CDR3 consists of 13 residues. V dropped 1 base and J dropped 2 bases, with 6 bases sitting between them. Germline V gene sequence: CDR1 LGHDT, CDR2 YNNKEL (reference sequence). CDR3 amino acids: CASSQGGAYEQYF. The CDR3, as DNA: TGTGCCAGCAGCCAAGGGGGAGCCTACGAGCAGTACTTC.

The rearrangement joins TRBV4-1 to TRBJ2-7; D is uncertain. Trimming stripped 1 base from V and 2 bases from J, with 9 bases between. This CDR3 comprises 14 residues. Germline loops: CDR1 MGHRA, CDR2 YSYEKL. CDR3: CASSQVDITYEQYF. The DNA of the CDR3 is TGCGCCAGCAGCCAAGTAGACATAACCTACGAGCAGTACTTC.

The chain employs TRBV5-1 and TRBJ1-2; TRBD1 matches at 9 bases. Germline V CDR1 and CDR2: SGHRS, YFSETQ. After removal of 0 bases from V and 8 bases from J, the junction contained 11 bases not matched to a gene. This CDR3 spans 16 amino acids. As DNA, the CDR3 is TGCGCCAGCAGCTTGGGGCAAGACAGGGGGACGGGAGGCTACACCTTC. Translating it yields CASSLGQDRGTGGYTF.

This sequence joins TRBV6-5 and TRBJ2-7; 8 bases agree with TRBD1. Germline CDR1 MNHEY, CDR2 SVGAGI. The CDR3 extends over 13 amino acids. J was trimmed by 7 bases and V by 6 bases; bases with no gene match: 8. The DNA of the CDR3 is TGTGCCAGCAGGTATGGACAGGGCAATGAGCAGTACTTC. It specifies CASRYGQGNEQYF.

The rearrangement links TRBV5-1 to TRBJ1-1; D call uncertain. This CDR3 has 12 residues. CDR1 SGHRS and CDR2 YFSETQ come from the germline V gene. V was cut by 4 bases and J by 5 bases, with 9 bases left in between. CDR3 DNA sequence: TGCGCCAGCAGCCGGGAGAGGACTGAAGCTTTCTTT. Its translation: CASSRERTEAFF.

The rearrangement links TRBV7-9 to TRBJ1-2; D is uncertain. This CDR3 comprises 14 residues. V was clipped by 2 bases and J by 0 bases, with 7 bases between them. Germline V gives CDR1 SEHNR, CDR2 FQNEAQ (reference sequence). CDR3 nucleotides: TGTGCCAGCAGCTTATTGGGCCCTAACTATGGCTACACCTTC. Protein product: CASSLLGPNYGYTF.

This chain connects TRBV29-1 to TRBJ2-1, with D uncertain. The V end was cut by 8 bases, the J end by 4 bases, with 12 bases between. This CDR3 spans 12 amino acids. Per germline, CDR1 SQVTM and CDR2 ANQGSEA. CDR3 coding DNA: TGCAGCTCTGTAGCACGGTACAATGAGCAGTTCTTC. Translation: CSSVARYNEQFF.

The V call is TRBV7-6, the J call TRBJ2-1; D possibly corresponds to TRBD2 (6 bases). The V gene lost 8 bases and the J gene lost 5 bases, with 16 bases spanning the gap. Germline V gene data show CDR1 as SGHVS and CDR2 as FNYEAQ. The CDR3 loop spans 14 amino acids. The CDR3 DNA is TGTGCCAGCGGGGAGGCGGGTGCGAACAATGAGCAGTTCTTC. Its translation is CASGEAGANNEQFF.

This chain joins TRBV7-8 and TRBJ1-2, with 9 bases that match TRBD1. The J segment lost 2 bases and the V segment lost 3 bases, leaving 7 bases of the junction unmatched. This CDR3 spans 16 amino acids. Germline-derived CDR1 and CDR2 are SGHVS and FQNEAQ. The CDR3 coding sequence is TGTGCCAGCAGCTTCAGCGGAGGGACAGGGAACTATGGCTACACCTTC. This encodes CASSFSGGTGNYGYTF.